This T cell receptor beta chain was recovered during a study of shared clonotypes between healthy human individuals. Comment on this clone: Antigen specificity is unknown.

Study-level findings and limits: An anticipated effect of sequencing depth on clonotype sharing among donors was recognized.

The method was immunoSEQ multiplex PCR; TCRdb's version includes in-frame clones alone and lacks a portion of them. The sample lists about 1 million clones; 65% to 80% were seen once. Sequenced material: memory CD4+ T cells sorted from blood. The subset here: CD45RA-negative fraction. This receptor was taken from a man aged 18 to 29 in good health.

The CDR3 nucleotides are TGCGCCAGCAGCTCGACTTCTAGCGGGAGGGCCAATGAGCAGTTCTTC. Translating gives CASSSTSSGRANEQFF. V usage is TRBV5-1 and J usage is TRBJ2-1; 12 bases are a match to TRBD2. CDR3 length: 16 amino acids. V shed 3 bases, J shed 6 bases, and the junction held 7 bases outside the gene matches. The germline V gene encodes CDR1 SGHRS and CDR2 YFSETQ.